Following are 8 T cell receptor beta chains from one sample sequenced in a study of shared clonotypes between healthy human individuals. Using immunoSEQ multiplex PCR, the repertoire was profiled, and TCRdb retains in-frame clones only, with some absent. Among around 1.1 million clones listed, roughly 80% were seen once. Sequencing input: memory CD4+ T cells from PBMCs. Sample subset: CD45RA-negative fraction. Every receptor here comes from a man in his late teens or twenties in good health. Some clones in this sample may be carry-over from other donors' samples.

This chain connects TRBV18 to TRBJ1-2; a possible D gene is TRBD1 (6 bases). This CDR3 spans 14 amino acids. The V end lost 4 bases, the J end lost 2 bases, and 11 bases lay between the germline ends. Germline CDR1 and CDR2: KGHSH and LQKENI. CDR3 in DNA: TGTGCCAGCTCACGGGATCAGGGGAACTATGGCTACACCTTC. This translates into CASSRDQGNYGYTF.

The chain is built from TRBV29-1 and TRBJ1-2; 8 bases fit TRBD1. The CDR3 extends over 13 amino acids. The V gene end was trimmed by 4 bases and the J gene end by 2 bases; junction bases not matched to a gene: 3. The germline gives CDR1 SQVTM, CDR2 ANQGSEA. The CDR3 spells CSVGAGGNYGYTF. The DNA for the CDR3 is TGCAGCGTTGGGGCAGGGGGCAACTATGGCTACACCTTC.

This chain joins TRBV7-9 and TRBJ2-7; D is perhaps TRBD2 (6 bases). V was cut by 5 bases and J by 5 bases, with 19 bases left in between. This CDR3 comprises 15 residues. Germline CDR1 and CDR2: SEHNR and FQNEAQ (reference sequence). The CDR3, as DNA: TGTGCCAGCAGCGACGGGAGTCCTTTTCTGAACGAGCAGTACTTC. This translates into CASSDGSPFLNEQYF.

The chain recombines TRBV13 with TRBJ1-3, with D unclear. Trimming took 0 bases from V and 4 from J, leaving 10 bases between them. This CDR3 region has 15 residues. Germline values: CDR1 PRHDT, CDR2 FYEKMQ (reference sequence). The DNA for the CDR3 is TGTGCCAGCAGCTTAGGGTACCGGGTAGGAAACACCATATATTTT. Protein product: CASSLGYRVGNTIYF.

The gene calls are TRBV2 and TRBJ1-2; no clear D. This CDR3 is 12 amino acids long. Per germline, CDR1 SNHLY and CDR2 FYNNEI. Trimming took 5 bases from V and 8 from J, leaving 12 bases between them. The CDR3 DNA is TGTGCCAGCAGTCCAACACGAACAGGCTACACCTTC. Translation: CASSPTRTGYTF.

This CDR3 reads CTSSQVEGAQNPNTEAFF. The CDR3 region has the DNA TGCACCAGCAGCCAAGTGGAAGGGGCACAGAACCCTAACACTGAAGCTTTCTTT. The rearrangement links TRBV1 to TRBJ1-1; no DNA check was done on the table's D call, TRBD1. TRBV1 is recorded as a pseudogene. There are 18 residues in the CDR3.

This sequence joins TRBV18 and TRBJ2-3, with TRBD2 identical over 8 bases. The CDR3 extends over 17 amino acids. After removal of 1 base from V and 4 bases from J, the junction contained 10 bases not matched to a gene. CDR1 and CDR2 from the germline V gene are KGHSH and LQKENI. As DNA, the CDR3 is TGTGCCAGCTCACCACTCGGCGGGAGGCCCGGGTCAGATACGCAGTATTTT. Translated: CASSPLGGRPGSDTQYF.

The chain joins TRBV7-9 to TRBJ2-7; D uncertain. In germline, CDR1 is SEHNR, CDR2 FQNEAQ (reference sequence). Trimming took 10 bases from V and 12 from J, leaving 10 bases between them. The CDR3 length is 8 residues. The CDR3 here is CANEPWYF. The DNA for the CDR3 is TGTGCCAACGAGCCGTGGTACTTC.